The 27 T cell receptor beta chains presented below share a single source sample, sequenced in a study of breast tumors, draining lymph nodes, adjacent tissues. Each CDR3 protein gets one entry after TCRdb re-called the multiplex PCR reads with MiXCR. The data hold 130,000 or so distinct CDR3 sequences, with 32% observed a single time. Samples came from axillary lymph nodes draining the breast cancer. Sequenced: axillary lymph node tissue. These receptors were collected from a female donor with breast cancer. Some clones in this sample may be carry-over from other donors' samples.

The chain employs TRBV25-1 and TRBJ2-6, with D perhaps TRBD2 (7 bases). CDR1 and CDR2 (germline): MGHDK, SYGVNS. Trimming shortened V by 9 bases and J by 4 bases, and 19 bases separated the two germline ends. The length of the CDR3 is 16 residues. The CDR3 sequence: CARGYREGSGANVLTF. CDR3 DNA sequence: TGTGCCAGGGGGTACAGGGAGGGATCGGGGGCCAACGTCCTGACTTTC.

The chain has TRBV7-2 and TRBJ2-3; D is unresolved. Trimming removed 5 bases at V and 6 bases at J, with 12 bases between. Per the germline V gene, CDR1 is SGHTA and CDR2 is FQGNSA. The CDR3 consists of 13 residues. The CDR3 is CASSQYLSDTQYF. The CDR3, as DNA: TGTGCCAGCAGCCAATATTTAAGCGATACGCAGTATTTT.

The chain is built from TRBV25-1 and TRBJ1-2; weak D call: TRBD1 (5 bases). Trimming removed 4 bases from V and 5 bases from J, with 20 bases in between. The V gene's germline CDR1 is MGHDK and CDR2 SYGVNS. The CDR3 consists of 16 residues. CDR3 protein: CASSATTSGGVYGYTF. CDR3 nucleotides: TGTGCCAGCAGTGCTACGACCAGCGGGGGGGTTTATGGCTACACCTTC.

With regard to this clonotype: A read error may account for a junction end that differs from germline. J is TRBJ1-2 and V is TRBV2; 10 bases line up with TRBD1. The germline V gene has CDR1 SNHLY and CDR2 FYNNEI. The CDR3 is made up of 14 amino acids. The CDR3 spells CASRSGTGVYGYTF. For the CDR3, the DNA is TGTGCCAGCCGAAGCGGGACAGGGGTCTATGGCTACACTTTC.

There are many counts of this clonotype. This chain joins TRBV3-1 and TRBJ2-5, with 9 bases fitting TRBD2. V shed 5 bases, J shed 1 base, and the junction held 14 bases outside the gene matches. The CDR3 has 18 residues. Per the germline V gene, CDR1 is LGHDT and CDR2 is YNNKEL (reference sequence). The CDR3 sequence is CASSSRAGRGGIQETQYF. Written as DNA, the CDR3 is TGTGCCAGCAGCTCGCGAGCGGGGCGGGGGGGTATCCAAGAGACCCAGTACTTC.

Many counts were recorded for this clonotype. The junction differs from germline at one of its ends, possibly a read error. The rearrangement uses TRBV19 and TRBJ1-5; D is undetermined. The germline V gene encodes CDR1 LNHDA and CDR2 SQIVND (reference sequence). The CDR3 contains 14 residues. The CDR3 loop reads CASSIYGSSQPQHF. The DNA for the CDR3 is TGTGCCAGTAGTATCTATGGGAGCAGTCAGCCCCAGCATTTT. The whole variable domain, remainder taken from reference TRBV19 and TRBJ1-5, is DGGITQSPKYLFRKEGQNVTLSCEQNLNHDAMYWYRQDPGQGLRLIYYSQIVNDFQKGDIAEGYSVSREKKESFPLTVTSAQKNPTAFYLCASSIYGSSQPQHFGDGTRLSIL.

This clonotype was counted many times. The chain employs TRBV20-1 and TRBJ2-3, with TRBD1 identical over 8 bases. Germline-derived CDR1 and CDR2 are DFQATT and SNEGSKA (reference sequence). Trimming took 4 bases from V and 3 from J; bases not matched to a gene: 6. The CDR3 length is 14 residues. CDR3 sequence: CSATRDRLTDTQYF. The CDR3 DNA follows: TGCAGTGCTACCCGGGACAGGCTAACAGATACGCAGTATTTT.

This clonotype was found many times. The gene calls are TRBV11-2 and TRBJ2-7, with 10 bases fitting TRBD1. V lost 0 bases, J lost 5 bases, and 4 bases stayed unmatched. This CDR3 is built from 15 residues. Per the germline V gene, CDR1 is SGHAT and CDR2 is FQNNGV. DNA for the CDR3: TGTGCCAGCAGCTTAGAGGGACAGGGGAGTCACGAGCAGTACTTC. It specifies CASSLEGQGSHEQYF.

This clonotype was counted ten times or more. The chain uses TRBV2 and TRBJ1-2; D remains unclear. Between the trimmed V and J ends, which lost 3 bases and 5 bases, there was a span of 4 bases. The CDR3 loop spans 11 amino acids. Germline V gives CDR1 SNHLY, CDR2 FYNNEI. CDR3 amino acids: CASSDGYGYTF. For the CDR3, the DNA is TGTGCCAGCAGTGATGGGTATGGCTACACCTTC.

This clonotype was counted ten times or more. The V call is TRBV12-3 or TRBV12-4, the J call TRBJ1-5, with unresolved D. Trimming shortened V by 1 base and J by 7 bases, and 17 bases separated the two germline ends. The CDR3 runs to 16 residues. CDR3 protein: CASSLESAAPRQPQHF. CDR3 sequence (DNA): TGTGCCAGCAGTTTAGAGTCGGCAGCCCCAAGGCAGCCCCAGCATTTT.

This chain links TRBV7-2 with TRBJ2-2; D is ambiguous. The V gene lost 1 base and the J gene lost 9 bases, with 6 bases spanning the gap. Germline-derived CDR1 and CDR2 are SGHTA and FQGNSA. This CDR3 spans 12 amino acids. The DNA for the CDR3 is TGTGCCAGCAGCTTAGTAGAGCGGGAGCTGTTTTTT. Residues: CASSLVERELFF.

In this sample, this clonotype turned up once. This rearrangement joins TRBV20-1 to TRBJ2-5; 13 bases agree with TRBD2. The CDR3 runs 15 residues. The ends lost 3 bases at V and 2 bases at J; junction bases unmatched: 3. Germline V CDR1 and CDR2: DFQATT, SNEGSKA (reference sequence). The CDR3, as DNA: TGCAGTGCTAGTTTGGGACTAGCGGGGCAAGAGACCCAGTACTTC. This sequence encodes CSASLGLAGQETQYF.

Ten or more counts support this clonotype. This chain links TRBV4-1 with TRBJ1-6, with TRBD1 as a possible D gene (5 bases). V shed 1 base and J shed 10 bases, with 23 bases lying between them. The germline V gene encodes CDR1 MGHRA and CDR2 YSYEKL. The CDR3 has 18 residues. The CDR3 DNA reads TGCGCCAGCAGCCAAGGCGCGGGGGAAACCCCGGCAAGATCACCCCTCCACTTT. The encoded protein is CASSQGAGETPARSPLHF.

This clonotype was seen ten or more times. The chain carries TRBV6-1 and TRBJ2-7; possibly TRBD2 for D (6 bases). Trimming left V 4 bases short and J 4 bases short, with 14 bases between. CDR3 length: 14 amino acids. Germline V gene lookup returns CDR1 MNHNS and CDR2 SASEGT. The CDR3 loop is CASSGDWERYEQYF. The CDR3 bases are TGTGCCAGCAGTGGGGACTGGGAACGTTACGAGCAGTACTTC.

This clonotype was picked up a small number of times. This may arise from a read error, as a much more abundant clone is one base away. This chain links TRBV20-1 with TRBJ1-2; a weak D match, TRBD1 (6 bases). Germline CDR1 is DFQATT and CDR2 is SNEGSKA (reference sequence). The CDR3 loop spans 14 amino acids. The V end was cut by 5 bases, the J end by 7 bases, with 20 bases between. The CDR3 sequence: CSAPVSGARSGYTF. CDR3 nucleotides: TGCAGTGCTCCCGTTTCGGGGGCCCGCTCTGGCTACACCTTC.

About this clonotype itself: The junction and the germline gene differ at one end; a read error may be behind it. This chain uses TRBV7-8 with TRBJ1-4; 7 bases line up with TRBD1. Germline CDR1 and CDR2: SGHVS and FQNEAQ. CDR3 size: 14 residues. In DNA form, the CDR3 reads TGTGCCAGCAGCCGTACAGGGGAACCGGAAAAACTGGTTTTT. Its translation is CASSRTGEPEKLVF.

This clonotype was seen at least ten times. CDR3: CAWSVGWDNEQFF. The CDR3 nucleotides are TGTGCCTGGAGTGTGGGGTGGGACAATGAGCAGTTCTTC. The rearrangement uses TRBV30 and TRBJ2-1; D is undetermined. The CDR3 sequence is 13 residues long. The germline gives CDR1 GTSNPN, CDR2 SVGIG (reference sequence). Trimming shortened V by 0 bases and J by 5 bases, and 8 bases separated the two germline ends.

This clonotype was picked up many times. The chain employs TRBV20-1 and TRBJ2-7; TRBD1 agrees at 7 bases. The CDR3 consists of 14 residues. V lost 0 bases to trimming and J lost 3 bases; unmatched junction nucleotides: 5. Germline assignment: CDR1 DFQATT and CDR2 SNEGSKA (reference sequence). CDR3 coding DNA: TGCAGTGCTAGAGATGGGACAGCCTTCTACGAGCAGTACTTC. Amino acid sequence: CSARDGTAFYEQYF.

This clonotype was counted ten times or more. J is TRBJ1-4 and V is TRBV7-2, with D maybe TRBD1 (5 bases). The germline V and J ends were trimmed by 1 base and 7 bases, with 10 bases remaining between them. This CDR3 has 14 amino acids. Germline V gene lookup returns CDR1 SGHTA and CDR2 FQGNSA. The CDR3 nucleotides are TGTGCCAGCAGCTTAGATAGGGGCGGTGAAAAACTGTTTTTT. It translates to CASSLDRGGEKLFF.

This rearrangement joins TRBV12-3 or TRBV12-4 to TRBJ2-1; the D gene is possibly TRBD2 (7 bases). V shed 7 bases and J shed 3 bases, with 19 bases lying between them. The CDR3 sequence is 16 residues long. CDR3 sequence: CASTSFRGGNYNEQFF. In DNA, the CDR3 is TGTGCCAGCACCTCCTTTAGGGGGGGCAACTACAATGAGCAGTTCTTC.

The table lists this clonotype with many counts. This rearrangement joins TRBV7-2 to TRBJ1-5, with D possibly matching TRBD1 (5 bases). Trimming removed 1 base at V and 9 bases at J, with 10 bases between. This CDR3 spans 13 amino acids. From germline, CDR1 is SGHTA and CDR2 FQGNSA. Here the CDR3 reads CASSLGQQAPQHF. Written as DNA, the CDR3 is TGTGCCAGCAGCTTAGGACAGCAGGCGCCCCAGCATTTT.

This clonotype has at least ten counts. The chain uses TRBV6-2 or TRBV6-3 and TRBJ1-4; D gene uncertain. Germline lookup yields CDR1 MNHEY and CDR2 SVGEGT. This CDR3 spans 12 amino acids. The V end was cut by 2 bases, the J end by 9 bases, with 7 bases between. The CDR3 loop is CASSYPTKKLFF. The CDR3 region has the DNA TGTGCCAGCAGTTACCCGACCAAAAAACTGTTTTTT.

This clonotype showed up many times. The rearrangement uses TRBV19 and TRBJ1-5; the D gene is possibly TRBD1 (6 bases). The germline V gene encodes CDR1 LNHDA and CDR2 SQIVND (reference sequence). This CDR3 has 14 amino acids. V was shortened by 7 bases and J by 3 bases, with 13 bases between the two germline ends. For the CDR3, the DNA is TGTGCCAGTATTGGCAGGGGAACCAATCAGCCCCAGCATTTT. It specifies CASIGRGTNQPQHF.

This clonotype appeared many times. The chain employs TRBV7-9 and TRBJ2-5; 11 nucleotides match TRBD1. V trimming: 5 bases; J trimming: 5 bases; junction bases outside the gene matches: 1. CDR1 is SEHNR and CDR2 is FQNEAQ in the germline V gene (reference sequence). This CDR3 has 13 residues. The CDR3 DNA is TGTGCCAGCAGCCGGACAGGGGGCGAGACCCAGTACTTC. Its protein product is CASSRTGGETQYF.

This clonotype was seen at least ten times. V and J are TRBV7-2 and TRBJ2-5; D is perhaps TRBD1 or TRBD2 (5 bases each). CDR3 size: 15 residues. The germline V gene encodes CDR1 SGHTA and CDR2 FQGNSA. The ends were cut back, 6 bases at V and 2 bases at J, with 16 bases in the middle. DNA of the CDR3: TGTGCCAGCAGTTTATCGCCGGGACGGCAAGAGACCCAGTACTTC. Amino acids: CASSLSPGRQETQYF.

This clonotype was seen at least ten times. The chain joins TRBV20-1 to TRBJ2-3; 10 nucleotides agree with TRBD2. The V gene end was trimmed by 0 bases and the J gene end by 6 bases; junction bases not matched to a gene: 9. Per germline, CDR1 DFQATT and CDR2 SNEGSKA (reference sequence). The CDR3 covers 16 residues. CDR3 protein: CSARERGLASVDTQYF. CDR3 sequence (DNA): TGCAGTGCTAGAGAGAGGGGACTAGCGAGCGTTGATACGCAGTATTTT.

The chain employs TRBV13 and TRBJ2-4; D unclear. Trimming pared 6 bases from V and 3 bases from J, leaving 9 bases between. The length of the CDR3 is 13 residues. Germline V CDR1 and CDR2: PRHDT, FYEKMQ (reference sequence). CDR3 region: CASRIKGKNIQYF. CDR3 DNA: TGTGCCAGCAGGATCAAGGGCAAAAACATTCAGTACTTC.